The source of this T cell receptor (beta chain) is a study of blood T cell repertoires in COVID-19. Clones were sequenced by immunoSEQ multiplex PCR, and TCRdb holds only the in-frame ones, with some missing. The sample holds a few hundred thousand clones, roughly 90% seen once. A remark on this clone: Within the sample, other DNA sequences also encode this same CDR3.

Germline loops: CDR1 SGHDT, CDR2 YYEEEE. The CDR3 is 14 amino acids. The V end lost 2 bases, the J end lost 0 bases, and 6 bases lay between the germline ends. The rearrangement links TRBV5-6 to TRBJ1-5, with unresolved D. The material sequenced was peripheral blood. This sequence originates from a man aged 18 to 30 who had recovered from COVID-19. CDR3 sequence: CASSFGSSNQPQHF. The DNA of the CDR3 is TGTGCCAGCAGCTTCGGGAGTAGCAATCAGCCCCAGCATTTT.